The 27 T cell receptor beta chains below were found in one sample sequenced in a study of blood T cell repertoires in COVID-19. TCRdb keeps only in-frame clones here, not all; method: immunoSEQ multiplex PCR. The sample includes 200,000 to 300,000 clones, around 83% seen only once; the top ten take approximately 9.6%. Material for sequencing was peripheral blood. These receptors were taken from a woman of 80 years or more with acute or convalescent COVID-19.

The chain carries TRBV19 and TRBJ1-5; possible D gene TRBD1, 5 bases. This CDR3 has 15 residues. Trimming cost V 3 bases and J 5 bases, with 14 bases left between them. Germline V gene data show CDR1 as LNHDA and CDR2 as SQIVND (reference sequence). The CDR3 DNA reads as TGTGCCAGTAGTATGGGGCCATGGAGCCATCAGCCCCAGCATTTT. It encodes CASSMGPWSHQPQHF.

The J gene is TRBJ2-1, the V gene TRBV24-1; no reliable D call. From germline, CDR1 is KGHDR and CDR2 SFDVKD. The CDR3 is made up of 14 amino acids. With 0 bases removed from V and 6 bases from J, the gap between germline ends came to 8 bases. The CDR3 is CATSDLAVFNEQFF. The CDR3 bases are TGTGCCACCAGTGATTTGGCGGTTTTCAATGAGCAGTTCTTC.

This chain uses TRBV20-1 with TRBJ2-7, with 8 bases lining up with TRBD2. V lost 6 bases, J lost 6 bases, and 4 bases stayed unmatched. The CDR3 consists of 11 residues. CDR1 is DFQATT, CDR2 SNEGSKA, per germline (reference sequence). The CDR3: CSAGGDGEQYF. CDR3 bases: TGCAGTGCCGGGGGGGACGGCGAGCAGTACTTC.

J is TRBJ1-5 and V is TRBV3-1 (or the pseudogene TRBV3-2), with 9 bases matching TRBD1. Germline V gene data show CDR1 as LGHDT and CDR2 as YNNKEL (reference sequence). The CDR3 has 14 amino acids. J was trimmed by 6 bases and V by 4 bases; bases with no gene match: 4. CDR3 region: CASSLQGAGQPQHF. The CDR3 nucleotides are TGTGCCAGCAGCCTACAGGGGGCCGGTCAGCCCCAGCATTTT.

CDR3 DNA sequence: TGTGCCAGCAGCCCAGGACAGGGGGCGACCACTGAAGCTTTCTTT. Protein sequence: CASSPGQGATTEAFF. This chain connects TRBV3-1 (or the pseudogene TRBV3-2) to TRBJ1-1; TRBD1 agrees at 11 bases. The V gene end was trimmed by 4 bases and the J gene end by 4 bases; junction bases not matched to a gene: 5. CDR1 and CDR2 from the germline V gene are LGHDT and YNNKEL (reference sequence). This CDR3 has 15 residues.

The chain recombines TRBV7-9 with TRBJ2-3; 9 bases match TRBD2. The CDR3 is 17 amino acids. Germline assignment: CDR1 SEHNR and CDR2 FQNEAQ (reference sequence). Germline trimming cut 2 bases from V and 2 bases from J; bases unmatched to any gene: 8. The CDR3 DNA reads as TGTGCCAGCAGCTTAAATGACGGGGGACTAGCCACAGATACGCAGTATTTT. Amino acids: CASSLNDGGLATDTQYF.

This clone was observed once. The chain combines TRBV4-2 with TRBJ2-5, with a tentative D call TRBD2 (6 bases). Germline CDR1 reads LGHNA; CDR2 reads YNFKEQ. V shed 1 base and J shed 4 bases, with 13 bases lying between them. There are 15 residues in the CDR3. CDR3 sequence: CASSQARSGGETQYF. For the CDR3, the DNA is TGTGCCAGCAGCCAAGCGCGGTCCGGGGGAGAGACCCAGTACTTC.

In nucleotides, the CDR3 is TGTGCCACCAGTACAGGGGCGACCGCCACTGAAGCTTTCTTT. Protein product: CATSTGATATEAFF. The chain couples TRBV24-1 to TRBJ1-1; 7 nucleotides match TRBD1. Germline CDR1 KGHDR, CDR2 SFDVKD. The CDR3 sequence is 14 residues long. V shed 6 bases, J shed 4 bases, and the junction held 7 bases outside the gene matches.

CDR3 nucleotides: TGCGCCAGCAGCTTGAGGTTAGCGGGGGAAGGTGAGCAGTTCTTC. Translated, it gives CASSLRLAGEGEQFF. The V call is TRBV5-1, the J call TRBJ2-1, with TRBD2 matching 9 bases. This CDR3 comprises 15 residues. From germline, CDR1 is SGHRS and CDR2 YFSETQ. With V trimmed by 1 base and J by 9 bases, 8 bases remained unmatched.

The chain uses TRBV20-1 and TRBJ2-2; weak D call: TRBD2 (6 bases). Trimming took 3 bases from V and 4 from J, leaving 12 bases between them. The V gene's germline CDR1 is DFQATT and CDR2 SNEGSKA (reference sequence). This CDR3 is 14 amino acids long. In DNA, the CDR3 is TGCAGTGCTAGTTGGGGGGTCGGCACCGGGGAGCTGTTTTTT. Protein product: CSASWGVGTGELFF.

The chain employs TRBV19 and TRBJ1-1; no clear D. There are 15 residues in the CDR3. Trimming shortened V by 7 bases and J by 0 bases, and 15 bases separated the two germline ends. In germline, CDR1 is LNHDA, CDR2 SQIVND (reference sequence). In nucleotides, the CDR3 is TGTGCCAGTAAGGAGGAGGGATTAATGAACACTGAAGCTTTCTTT. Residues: CASKEEGLMNTEAFF. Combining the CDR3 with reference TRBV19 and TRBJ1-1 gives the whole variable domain DGGITQSPKYLFRKEGQNVTLSCEQNLNHDAMYWYRQDPGQGLRLIYYSQIVNDFQKGDIAEGYSVSREKKESFPLTVTSAQKNPTAFYLCASKEEGLMNTEAFFGQGTRLTVV.

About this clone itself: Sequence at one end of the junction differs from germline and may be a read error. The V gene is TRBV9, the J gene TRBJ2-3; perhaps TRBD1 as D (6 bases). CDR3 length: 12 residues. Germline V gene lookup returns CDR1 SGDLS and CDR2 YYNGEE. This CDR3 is CASSESTGTQYF. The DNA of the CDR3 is TGTGCCAGCAGCGAGTCGACAGGTACGCAGTATTTT. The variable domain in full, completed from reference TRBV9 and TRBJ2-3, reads DSGVTQTPKHLITATGQRVTLRCSPRSGDLSVYWYQQSLDQGLQFLIQYYNGEERAKGNILERFSAQQFPDLHSELNLSSLELGDSALYFCASSESTGTQYFGPGTRLTVL.

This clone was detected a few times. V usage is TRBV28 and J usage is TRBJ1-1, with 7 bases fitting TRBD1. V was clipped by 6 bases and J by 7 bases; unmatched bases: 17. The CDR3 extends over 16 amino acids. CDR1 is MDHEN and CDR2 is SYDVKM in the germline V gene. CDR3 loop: CASRLLTIRDSHEAFF. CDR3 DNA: TGTGCCAGCAGGTTACTTACGATCCGGGACAGCCATGAAGCTTTCTTT.

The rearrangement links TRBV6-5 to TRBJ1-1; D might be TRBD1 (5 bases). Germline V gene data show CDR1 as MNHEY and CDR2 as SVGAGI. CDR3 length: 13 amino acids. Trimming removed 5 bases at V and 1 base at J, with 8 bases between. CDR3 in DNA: TGTGCCAGCAGTACCACAGGGAACACTGAAGCTTTCTTT. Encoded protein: CASSTTGNTEAFF.

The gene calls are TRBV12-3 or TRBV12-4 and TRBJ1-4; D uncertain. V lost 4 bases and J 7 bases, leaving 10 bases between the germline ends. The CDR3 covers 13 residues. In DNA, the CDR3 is TGTGCCAGCAGTTCAACCTTCGGTGAAAAACTGTTTTTT. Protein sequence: CASSSTFGEKLFF.

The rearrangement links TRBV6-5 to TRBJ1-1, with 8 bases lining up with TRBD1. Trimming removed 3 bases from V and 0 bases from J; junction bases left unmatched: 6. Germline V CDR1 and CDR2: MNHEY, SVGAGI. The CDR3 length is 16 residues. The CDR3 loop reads CASSYTGGSMNTEAFF. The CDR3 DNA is TGTGCCAGCAGTTATACAGGGGGGTCCATGAACACTGAAGCTTTCTTT.

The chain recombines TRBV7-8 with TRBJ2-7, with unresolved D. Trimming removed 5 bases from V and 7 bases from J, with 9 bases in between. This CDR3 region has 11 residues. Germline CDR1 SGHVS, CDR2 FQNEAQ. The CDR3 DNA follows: TGTGCCAGCAGCCCTCAGGATGAGCAGTACTTC. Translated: CASSPQDEQYF.

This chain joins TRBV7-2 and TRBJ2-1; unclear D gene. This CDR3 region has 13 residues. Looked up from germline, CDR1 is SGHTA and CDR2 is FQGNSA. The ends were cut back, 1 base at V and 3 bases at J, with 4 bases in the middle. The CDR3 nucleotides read TGTGCCAGCAGCTTAGTTCTCTACAATGAGCAGTTCTTC. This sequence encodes CASSLVLYNEQFF. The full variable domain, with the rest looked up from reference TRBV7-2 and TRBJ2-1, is GAGVSQSPSNKVTEKGKDVELRCDPISGHTALYWYRQSLGQGLEFLIYFQGNSAPDKSGLPSDRFSAERTGGSVSTLTIQRTQQEDSAVYLCASSLVLYNEQFFGPGTRLTVL.

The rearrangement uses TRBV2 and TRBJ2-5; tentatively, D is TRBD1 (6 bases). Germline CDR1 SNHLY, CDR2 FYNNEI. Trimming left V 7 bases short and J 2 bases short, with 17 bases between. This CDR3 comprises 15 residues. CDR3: CASTTGSGLQETQYF. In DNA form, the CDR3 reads TGTGCCAGCACCACAGGGTCTGGGCTTCAAGAGACCCAGTACTTC.

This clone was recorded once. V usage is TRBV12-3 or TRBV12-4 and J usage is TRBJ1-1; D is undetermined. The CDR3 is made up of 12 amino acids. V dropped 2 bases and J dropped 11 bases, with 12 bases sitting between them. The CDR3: CASSLNNFSAFF. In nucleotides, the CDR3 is TGTGCCAGCAGTTTAAACAATTTCTCGGCTTTCTTT.

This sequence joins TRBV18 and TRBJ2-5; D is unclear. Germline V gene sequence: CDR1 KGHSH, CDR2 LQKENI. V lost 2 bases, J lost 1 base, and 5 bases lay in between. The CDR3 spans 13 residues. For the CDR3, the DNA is TGTGCCAGCTCACCATCCCGCCAAGAGACCCAGTACTTC. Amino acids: CASSPSRQETQYF.

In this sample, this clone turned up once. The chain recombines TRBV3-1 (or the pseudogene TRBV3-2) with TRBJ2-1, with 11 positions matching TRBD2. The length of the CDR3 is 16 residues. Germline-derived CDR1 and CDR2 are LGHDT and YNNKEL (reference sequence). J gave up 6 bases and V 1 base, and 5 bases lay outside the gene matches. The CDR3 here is CASSQGLAGGFNEQFF. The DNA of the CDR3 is TGTGCCAGCAGCCAAGGCCTAGCGGGGGGATTCAATGAGCAGTTCTTC.

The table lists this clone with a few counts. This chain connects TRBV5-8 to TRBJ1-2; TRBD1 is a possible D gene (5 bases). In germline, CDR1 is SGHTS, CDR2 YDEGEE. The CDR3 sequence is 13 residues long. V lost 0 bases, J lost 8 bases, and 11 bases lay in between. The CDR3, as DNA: TGTGCCAGCAGCTTGGGTAGACGGACAGGCTACACCTTC. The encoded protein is CASSLGRRTGYTF.

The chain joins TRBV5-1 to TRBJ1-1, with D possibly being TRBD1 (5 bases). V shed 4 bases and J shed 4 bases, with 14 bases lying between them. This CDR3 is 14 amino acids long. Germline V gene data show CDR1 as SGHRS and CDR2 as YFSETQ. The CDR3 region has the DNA TGCGCCAGCAGCGAGCAGGTGGGGGGCACTGAAGCTTTCTTT. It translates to CASSEQVGGTEAFF.

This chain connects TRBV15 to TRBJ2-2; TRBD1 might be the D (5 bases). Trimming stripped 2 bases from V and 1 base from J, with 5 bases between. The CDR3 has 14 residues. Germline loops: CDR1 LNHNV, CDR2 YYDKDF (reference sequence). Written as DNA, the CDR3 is TGTGCCACCAGCAGACAGGGGAACACCGGGGAGCTGTTTTTT. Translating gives CATSRQGNTGELFF. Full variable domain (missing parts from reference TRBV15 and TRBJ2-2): DAMVIQNPRYQVTQFGKPVTLSCSQTLNHNVMYWYQQKSSQAPKLLFHYYDKDFNNEADTPDNFQSRRPNTSFCFLDIRSPGLGDTAMYLCATSRQGNTGELFFGEGSRLTVL.

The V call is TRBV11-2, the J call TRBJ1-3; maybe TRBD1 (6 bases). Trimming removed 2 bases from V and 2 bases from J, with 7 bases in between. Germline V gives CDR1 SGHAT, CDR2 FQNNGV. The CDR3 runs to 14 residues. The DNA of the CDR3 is TGTGCCAGCAGCTTATCAGGGGCTGGAAACACCATATATTTT. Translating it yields CASSLSGAGNTIYF.

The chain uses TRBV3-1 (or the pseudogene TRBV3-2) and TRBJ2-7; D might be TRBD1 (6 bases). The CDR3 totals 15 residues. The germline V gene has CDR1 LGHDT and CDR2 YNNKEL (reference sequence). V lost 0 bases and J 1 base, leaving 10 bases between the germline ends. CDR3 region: CASSQEGTLSYEQYF. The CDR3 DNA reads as TGTGCCAGCAGCCAAGAAGGGACACTTTCCTACGAGCAGTACTTC.